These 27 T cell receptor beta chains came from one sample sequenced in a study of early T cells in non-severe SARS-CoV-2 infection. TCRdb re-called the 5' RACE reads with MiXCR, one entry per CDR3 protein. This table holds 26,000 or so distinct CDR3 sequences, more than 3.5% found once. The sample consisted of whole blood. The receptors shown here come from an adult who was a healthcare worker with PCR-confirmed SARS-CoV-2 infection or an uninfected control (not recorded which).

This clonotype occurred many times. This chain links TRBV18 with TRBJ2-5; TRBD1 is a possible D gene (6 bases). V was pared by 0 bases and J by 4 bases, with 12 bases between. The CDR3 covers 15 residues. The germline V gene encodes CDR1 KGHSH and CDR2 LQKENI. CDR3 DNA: TGTGCCAGCTCACCACCGGGGGCGATTTTAGAGACCCAGTACTTC. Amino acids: CASSPPGAILETQYF.

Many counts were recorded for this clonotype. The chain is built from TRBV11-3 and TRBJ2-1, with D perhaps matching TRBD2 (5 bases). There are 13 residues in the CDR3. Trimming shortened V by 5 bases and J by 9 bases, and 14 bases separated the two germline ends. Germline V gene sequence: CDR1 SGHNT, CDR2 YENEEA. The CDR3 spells CASSHNPRGEQFF. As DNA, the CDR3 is TGTGCCAGCAGCCACAACCCTCGGGGTGAGCAGTTCTTC.

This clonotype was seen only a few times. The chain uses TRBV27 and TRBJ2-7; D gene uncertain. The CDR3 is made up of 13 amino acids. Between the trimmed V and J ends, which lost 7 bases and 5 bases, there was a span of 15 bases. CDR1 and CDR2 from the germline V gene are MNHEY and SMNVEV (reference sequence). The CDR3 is CASTSGPGDEQYF. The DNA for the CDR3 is TGTGCCAGCACGTCCGGGCCTGGGGACGAGCAGTACTTC.

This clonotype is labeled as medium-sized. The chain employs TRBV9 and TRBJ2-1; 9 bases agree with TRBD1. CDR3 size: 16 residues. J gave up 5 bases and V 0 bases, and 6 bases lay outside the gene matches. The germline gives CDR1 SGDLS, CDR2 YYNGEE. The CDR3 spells CASSVGGGQGDNEQFF. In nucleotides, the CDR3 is TGTGCCAGCAGCGTAGGAGGGGGACAGGGAGACAATGAGCAGTTCTTC. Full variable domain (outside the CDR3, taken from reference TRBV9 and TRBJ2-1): DSGVTQTPKHLITATGQRVTLRCSPRSGDLSVYWYQQSLDQGLQFLIQYYNGEERAKGNILERFSAQQFPDLHSELNLSSLELGDSALYFCASSVGGGQGDNEQFFGPGTRLTVL.

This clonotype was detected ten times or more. The CDR3 reads CSARGGITYEQYF. The DNA for the CDR3 is TGCAGTGCTAGGGGTGGGATTACCTACGAGCAGTACTTC. This sequence joins TRBV20-1 and TRBJ2-7, with no clear D. Trimming shortened V by 3 bases and J by 2 bases, and 11 bases separated the two germline ends. The germline V gene encodes CDR1 DFQATT and CDR2 SNEGSKA (reference sequence). The CDR3 extends over 13 amino acids.

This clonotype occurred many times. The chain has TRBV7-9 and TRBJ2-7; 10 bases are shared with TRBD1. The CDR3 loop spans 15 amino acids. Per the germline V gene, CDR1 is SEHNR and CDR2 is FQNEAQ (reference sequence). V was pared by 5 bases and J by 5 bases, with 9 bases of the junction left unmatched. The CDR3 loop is CASSHGQGEEDEQYF. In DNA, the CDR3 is TGTGCCAGCAGCCATGGACAGGGGGAGGAAGACGAGCAGTACTTC. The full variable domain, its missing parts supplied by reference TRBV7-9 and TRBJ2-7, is DTGVSQNPRHKITKRGQNVTFRCDPISEHNRLYWYRQTLGQGPEFLTYFQNEAQLEKSRLLSDRFSAERPKGSFSTLEIQRTEQGDSAMYLCASSHGQGEEDEQYFGPGTRLTVT.

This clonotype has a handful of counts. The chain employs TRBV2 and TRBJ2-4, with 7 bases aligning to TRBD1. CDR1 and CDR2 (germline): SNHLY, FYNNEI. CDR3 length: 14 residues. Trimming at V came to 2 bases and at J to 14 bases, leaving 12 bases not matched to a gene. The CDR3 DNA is TGTGCCAGCAGTGAAAACCCGCCGACAGGGCCCAAGTACTTC. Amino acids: CASSENPPTGPKYF. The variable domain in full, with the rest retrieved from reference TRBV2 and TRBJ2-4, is EPEVTQTPSHQVTQMGQEVILRCVPISNHLYFYWYRQILGQKVEFLVSFYNNEISEKSEIFDDQFSVERPDGSNFTLKIRSTKLEDSAMYFCASSENPPTGPKYFGAGTRLSVL.

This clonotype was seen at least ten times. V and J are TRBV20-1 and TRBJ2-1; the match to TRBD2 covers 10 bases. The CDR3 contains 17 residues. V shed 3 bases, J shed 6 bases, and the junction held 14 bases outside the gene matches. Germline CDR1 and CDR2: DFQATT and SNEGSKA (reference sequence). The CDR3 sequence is CSASRFWASGSSNEQFF. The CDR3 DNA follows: TGCAGTGCTAGCCGGTTTTGGGCTAGCGGGAGCAGCAATGAGCAGTTCTTC.

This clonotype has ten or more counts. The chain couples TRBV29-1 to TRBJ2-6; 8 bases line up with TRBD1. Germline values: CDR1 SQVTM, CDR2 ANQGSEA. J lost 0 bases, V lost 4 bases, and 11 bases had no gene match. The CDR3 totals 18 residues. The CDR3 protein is CSVGPPEGQVSGANVLTF. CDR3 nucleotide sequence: TGCAGCGTTGGACCACCCGAGGGACAGGTCTCTGGGGCCAACGTCCTGACTTTC.

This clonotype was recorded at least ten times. For the CDR3, the DNA is TGCGCCAGCAGGCTGGGGACTGGGGCCAACGTCCTGACTTTC. Encoded protein: CASRLGTGANVLTF. The rearrangement joins TRBV10-2 to TRBJ2-6, with D hard to call. The CDR3 is 14 amino acids. V lost 6 bases, J lost 2 bases, and 8 bases lay in between. Germline CDR1 and CDR2: WSHSY and SAAADI.

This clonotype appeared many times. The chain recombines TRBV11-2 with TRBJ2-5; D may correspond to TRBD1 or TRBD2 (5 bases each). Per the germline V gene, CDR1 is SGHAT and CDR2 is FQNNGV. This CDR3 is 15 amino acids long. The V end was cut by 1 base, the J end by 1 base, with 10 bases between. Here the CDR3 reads CASSLGGFGQETQYF. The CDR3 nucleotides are TGTGCCAGCAGCTTAGGGGGGTTCGGCCAAGAGACCCAGTACTTC.

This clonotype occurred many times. The CDR3 DNA sequence: TGTGCCAGCAGCCCCTGGGGGGGCGATGGCTACACCTTC. This sequence encodes CASSPWGGDGYTF. The gene calls are TRBV12-3 or TRBV12-4 and TRBJ1-2; maybe TRBD1 (6 bases). This CDR3 is built from 13 residues. Trimming took 6 bases from V and 6 from J, leaving 14 bases between them.

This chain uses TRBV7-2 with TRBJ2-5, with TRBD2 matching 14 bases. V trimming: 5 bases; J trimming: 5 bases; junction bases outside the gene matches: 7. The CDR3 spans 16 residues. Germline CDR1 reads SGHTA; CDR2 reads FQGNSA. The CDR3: CASSLGLAGESETQYF. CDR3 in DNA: TGTGCCAGCAGCCTGGGACTAGCGGGAGAGTCTGAGACCCAGTACTTC.

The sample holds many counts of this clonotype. This CDR3 is CASSFDSSSTGELFF. As DNA, the CDR3 is TGTGCCAGCAGTTTCGACTCCTCGAGCACCGGGGAGCTGTTTTTT. The rearrangement joins TRBV12-3 or TRBV12-4 to TRBJ2-2, with unresolved D. V dropped 3 bases and J dropped 4 bases, with 12 bases sitting between them. The CDR3 length is 15 residues.

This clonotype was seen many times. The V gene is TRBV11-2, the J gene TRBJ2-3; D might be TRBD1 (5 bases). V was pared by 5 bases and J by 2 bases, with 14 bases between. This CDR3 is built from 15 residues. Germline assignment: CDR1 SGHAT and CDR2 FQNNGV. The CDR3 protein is CASSPRTSFTDTQYF. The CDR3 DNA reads TGTGCCAGCAGCCCGCGGACAAGTTTCACAGATACGCAGTATTTT.

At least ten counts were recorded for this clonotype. The CDR3, as DNA: TGTGCCAGTAGTATAGCCCCGGGGGCCGTTGAAAAACTGTTTTTT. This translates into CASSIAPGAVEKLFF. The chain has TRBV19 and TRBJ1-4, with D perhaps matching TRBD1 (6 bases). The V end lost 1 base, the J end lost 7 bases, and 13 bases lay between the germline ends. This CDR3 has 15 amino acids. Germline CDR1 is LNHDA and CDR2 is SQIVND (reference sequence).

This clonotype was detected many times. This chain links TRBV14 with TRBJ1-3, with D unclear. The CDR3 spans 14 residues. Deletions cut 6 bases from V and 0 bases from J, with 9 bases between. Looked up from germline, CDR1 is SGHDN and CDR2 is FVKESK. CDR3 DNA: TGTGCCAGCAGTCTGAAGCTCTCTGGAAACACCATATATTTT. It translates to CASSLKLSGNTIYF.

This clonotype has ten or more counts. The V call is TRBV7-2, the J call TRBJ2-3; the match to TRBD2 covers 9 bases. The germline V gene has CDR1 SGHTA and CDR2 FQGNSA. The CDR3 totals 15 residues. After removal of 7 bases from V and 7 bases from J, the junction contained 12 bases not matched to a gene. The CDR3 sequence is CASIRVAGEGNTQYF. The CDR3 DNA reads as TGTGCCAGCATCCGGGTAGCGGGAGAAGGGAATACGCAGTATTTT. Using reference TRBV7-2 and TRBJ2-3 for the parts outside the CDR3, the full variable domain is GAGVSQSPSNKVTEKGKDVELRCDPISGHTALYWYRQSLGQGLEFLIYFQGNSAPDKSGLPSDRFSAERTGGSVSTLTIQRTQQEDSAVYLCASIRVAGEGNTQYFGPGTRLTVL.

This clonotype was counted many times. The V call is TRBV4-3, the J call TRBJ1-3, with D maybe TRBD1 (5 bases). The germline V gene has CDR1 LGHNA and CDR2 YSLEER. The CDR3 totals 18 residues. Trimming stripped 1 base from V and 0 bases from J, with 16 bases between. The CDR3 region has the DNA TGCGCCAGCAGCCAAGCGTGGGGGGGAGGCCGCTCTGGAAACACCATATATTTT. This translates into CASSQAWGGGRSGNTIYF.

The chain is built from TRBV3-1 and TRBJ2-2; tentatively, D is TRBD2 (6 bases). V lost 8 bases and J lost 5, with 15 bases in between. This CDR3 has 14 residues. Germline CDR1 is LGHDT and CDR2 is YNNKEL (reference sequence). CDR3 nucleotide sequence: TGTGCCAGCGCACGGGAACGGGAGACCGGGGAGCTGTTTTTT. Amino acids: CASARERETGELFF.

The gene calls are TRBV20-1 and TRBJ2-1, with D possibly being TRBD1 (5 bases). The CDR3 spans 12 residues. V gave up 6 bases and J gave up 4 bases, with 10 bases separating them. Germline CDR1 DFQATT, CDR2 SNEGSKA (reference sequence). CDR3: CSAQGAYNEQFF. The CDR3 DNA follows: TGCAGTGCCCAGGGCGCGTACAATGAGCAGTTCTTC.

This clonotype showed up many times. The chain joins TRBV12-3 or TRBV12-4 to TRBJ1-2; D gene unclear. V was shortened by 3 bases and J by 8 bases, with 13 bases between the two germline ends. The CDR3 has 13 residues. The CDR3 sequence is CASSFGMKRGYTF. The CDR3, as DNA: TGTGCCAGCAGTTTTGGAATGAAGAGGGGCTACACCTTC.

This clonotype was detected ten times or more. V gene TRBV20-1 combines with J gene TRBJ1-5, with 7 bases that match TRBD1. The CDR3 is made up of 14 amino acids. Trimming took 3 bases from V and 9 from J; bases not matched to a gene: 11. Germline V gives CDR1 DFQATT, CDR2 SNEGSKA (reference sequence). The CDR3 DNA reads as TGCAGTGCTAGCCGGACAGGCTCCTTCGGGCCCCAGCATTTT. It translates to CSASRTGSFGPQHF.

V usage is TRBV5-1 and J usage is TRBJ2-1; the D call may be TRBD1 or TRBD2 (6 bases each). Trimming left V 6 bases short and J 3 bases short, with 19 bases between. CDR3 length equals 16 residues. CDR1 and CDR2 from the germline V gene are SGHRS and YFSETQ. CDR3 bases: TGCGCCAGCACCACCCTTGCGAGGGGGGACTACAATGAGCAGTTCTTC. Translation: CASTTLARGDYNEQFF.

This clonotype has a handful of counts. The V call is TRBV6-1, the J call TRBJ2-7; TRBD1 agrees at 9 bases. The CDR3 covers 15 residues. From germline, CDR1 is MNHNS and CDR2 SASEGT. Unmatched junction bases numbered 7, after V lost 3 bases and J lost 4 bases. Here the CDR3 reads CASSDFGTGSYEQYF. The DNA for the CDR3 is TGTGCCAGCAGTGACTTCGGGACAGGGTCATACGAGCAGTACTTC.

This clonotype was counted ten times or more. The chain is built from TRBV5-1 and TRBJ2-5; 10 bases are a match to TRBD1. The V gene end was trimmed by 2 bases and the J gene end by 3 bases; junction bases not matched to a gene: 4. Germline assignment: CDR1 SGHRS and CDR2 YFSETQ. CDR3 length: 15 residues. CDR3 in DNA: TGCGCCAGCAGCTTATACGGGACAGGGGAAGAGACCCAGTACTTC. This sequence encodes CASSLYGTGEETQYF. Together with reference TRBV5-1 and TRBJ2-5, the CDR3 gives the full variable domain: KAGVTQTPRYLIKTRGQQVTLSCSPISGHRSVSWYQQTPGQGLQFLFEYFSETQRNKGNFPGRFSGRQFSNSRSEMNVSTLELGDSALYLCASSLYGTGEETQYFGPGTRLLVL.

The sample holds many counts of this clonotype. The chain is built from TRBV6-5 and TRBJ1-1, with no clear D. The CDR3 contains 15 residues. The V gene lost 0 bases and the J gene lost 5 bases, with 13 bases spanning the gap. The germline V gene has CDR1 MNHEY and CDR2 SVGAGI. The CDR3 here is CASSYSGLSATEAFF. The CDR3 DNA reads TGTGCCAGCAGTTACTCGGGCCTCAGCGCGACTGAAGCTTTCTTT.